The entry that follows covers one TCR beta chain sequence. Its matching antigen is unknown. This sample is part of a study of T cells in Graves' hyperthyroidism and ophthalmopathy. Study-level background: It was at initial diagnosis, before any treatment, that peripheral blood was collected. Study results and limitations: Ophthalmopathy, which appeared later, was predicted by the model a median 6.5 months before onset.

Patients having uncontrolled infection, another autoimmune disease, pregnancy or lactation were not included. Diagnoses were made from clinical symptoms, serum measures (thyroxine and TRAb), thyroid ultrasound and orbital computed tomography. Researchers took RNA transcripts and amplified the TCR beta CDR3 regions from them. When the TCR CDR3 underwent first-round RT-PCR, the HTBI primer set was used. Via MiXCR, TCRdb re-called the multiplex PCR reads, giving one row per CDR3 protein. The sample has 250,000 to 300,000 distinct CDR3 sequences; 14% to 15% are singletons. V was clipped by 3 bases and J by 11 bases, with 14 bases between them. This CDR3 has 14 residues.

The V and J genes are TRBV12-3 or TRBV12-4 and TRBJ1-6, with D possibly matching TRBD1 (6 bases). Sequenced sample: blood. The TCR was taken from a woman aged 40 to 50 with Graves' hyperthyroidism that later progressed to Graves' ophthalmopathy. CDR3 sequence (DNA): TGTGCCAGCAGTTTGGGGGGGGCGATTCCACCCCTCCACTTT. It yields the protein CASSLGGAIPPLHF.